What follows are 27 T cell receptor beta chains derived from one specimen sequenced in a study of blood T cells in healthy people across ages. With a J-beta primer mix and a sample-barcoded 5' primer, a second PCR ran 7 to 11 cycles. TCRdb itself ran the 5' RACE reads through MiXCR, one entry per CDR3 protein. Of 870,000 or so distinct CDR3 sequences in the sample, 25% to 30% are singletons; the top ten hold approximately 15%. Sequenced sample: blood. These receptors all come from a woman of 80 years or more in good health.

This clonotype has ten or more counts. The chain recombines TRBV18 with TRBJ2-7, with D tentatively TRBD2 (5 bases). From germline, CDR1 is KGHSH and CDR2 LQKENI. With 2 bases removed from V and 7 bases from J, the gap between germline ends came to 15 bases. The CDR3 is made up of 14 amino acids. The DNA for the CDR3 is TGTGCCAGCTCACCATCCGGGAACAAAGGGGAGCAGTACTTC. It specifies CASSPSGNKGEQYF.

This clonotype appeared many times. The chain uses TRBV4-3 and TRBJ2-1; D gene uncertain. CDR3 length: 14 amino acids. Looked up from germline, CDR1 is LGHNA and CDR2 is YSLEER. V was pared by 5 bases and J by 8 bases, with 16 bases between. CDR3 region: CASSSTYRIYEQFF. The CDR3 bases are TGCGCCAGCAGCTCGACGTACAGAATTTATGAGCAGTTCTTC.

In the case of this clonotype: This may be a read error: a much more frequent sequence differs by one nucleotide. The rearrangement uses TRBV11-2 and TRBJ2-7; D is ambiguous. The DNA matches TRBJ2-5 better at its end, which makes the J call doubtful. Looked up from germline, CDR1 is SGHAT and CDR2 is FQNNGV. The CDR3 runs to 13 residues. The CDR3: CVSSRGVMETQYF. CDR3 bases: TGTGTCAGCAGCAGAGGAGTCATGGAGACCCAGTACTTC.

This clonotype was seen only a few times. The genes are TRBV20-1 and TRBJ1-1; TRBD1 is a possible D gene (5 bases). CDR1 is DFQATT and CDR2 is SNEGSKA in the germline V gene (reference sequence). V lost 2 bases to trimming and J lost 0 bases, with 10 bases between them. There are 14 residues in the CDR3. CDR3 bases: TGCAGTGCTAGAATTCGGGGCATGAACACTGAAGCTTTCTTT. This encodes CSARIRGMNTEAFF.

This chain links TRBV19 with TRBJ2-3; the D gene could be TRBD1 or TRBD2 (6 bases each). There are 14 residues in the CDR3. V was shortened by 7 bases and J by 5 bases, with 16 bases between the two germline ends. The germline gives CDR1 LNHDA, CDR2 SQIVND (reference sequence). The chain's CDR3 is CASTNRGPVDTQYF. The CDR3 DNA reads as TGTGCCAGTACCAATCGGGGGCCTGTAGATACGCAGTATTTT.

This clonotype was seen more than once but under ten times. This chain joins TRBV30 and TRBJ2-1; TRBD1 aligns across 9 bases. V shed 3 bases, J shed 6 bases, and the junction held 9 bases outside the gene matches. In germline, CDR1 is GTSNPN, CDR2 SVGIG (reference sequence). The CDR3 extends over 15 amino acids. The CDR3 spells CAWRLQGAWSNEQFF. DNA for the CDR3: TGTGCCTGGAGGCTACAGGGGGCCTGGAGCAATGAGCAGTTCTTC.

This clonotype was counted ten times or more. The gene calls are TRBV5-1 and TRBJ2-7, with no clear D. Germline CDR1 SGHRS, CDR2 YFSETQ. V lost 5 bases to trimming and J lost 6 bases, with 12 bases between them. The CDR3 spans 12 residues. This CDR3 is CASRARTGEQYF. CDR3 DNA: TGCGCCAGCAGAGCACGCACGGGCGAGCAGTACTTC.

In this sample, this clonotype turned up a few times. With a much larger clone just one base away, this may be a read error. The chain joins TRBV7-9 to TRBJ2-1; TRBD1 is a possible D gene (8 bases). The J call is in doubt because the DNA end fits TRBJ2-7 better. The CDR3 sequence is 16 residues long. The germline CDR1 and CDR2 sequences are SEHNR and FQNEAQ (reference sequence). For the CDR3, the DNA is TGTGCCAGCAGCACAGGGGGGGGCGGCTCCTACAATGAGCAGTACTTC. The encoded protein is CASSTGGGGSYNEQYF.

The chain carries TRBV18 and TRBJ2-5; tentatively, D is TRBD2 (5 bases). The germline V gene encodes CDR1 KGHSH and CDR2 LQKENI. The ends were cut back, 3 bases at V and 7 bases at J, with 12 bases in the middle. The CDR3 contains 13 residues. CDR3 sequence: CASSPRSGGTQYF. CDR3 sequence (DNA): TGTGCCAGCTCACCTAGGTCTGGAGGGACCCAGTACTTC.

This clonotype was observed many times. The rearrangement links TRBV7-2 to TRBJ2-3; 9 bases fit TRBD2. The germline V gene has CDR1 SGHTA and CDR2 FQGNSA. V was pared by 2 bases and J by 1 base, with 4 bases of the junction left unmatched. The CDR3 length is 16 residues. CDR3: CASSLLLAGRTDTQYF. As DNA, the CDR3 is TGTGCCAGCAGCTTACTGCTAGCGGGGCGCACAGATACGCAGTATTTT.

In its sample, this clonotype was seen a few times. J is TRBJ1-1 and V is TRBV6-2 or TRBV6-3; no firm D call. The germline V gene encodes CDR1 MNHEY and CDR2 SVGEGT. The CDR3 totals 14 residues. V lost 6 bases, J lost 6 bases, and 17 bases lay in between. CDR3 residues: CASRPSGERSEAFF. CDR3 coding DNA: TGTGCCAGCAGACCCAGCGGGGAAAGGTCTGAAGCTTTCTTT.

This clonotype was seen only a few times. This sequence joins TRBV5-1 and TRBJ2-1; 9 bases map to TRBD1. The J call may be mistaken, given a closer DNA end match to TRBJ2-7. Germline CDR1 is SGHRS and CDR2 is YFSETQ. The CDR3 extends over 15 amino acids. In DNA form, the CDR3 reads TGCGCCAGCAGCTTGGGGGGGACAGGGTACAATGAGCAGTACTTC. Translation: CASSLGGTGYNEQYF.

This chain connects TRBV7-2 to TRBJ2-7; 10 bases align to TRBD1. Germline trimming cut 6 bases from V and 3 bases from J; bases unmatched to any gene: 8. Germline-derived CDR1 and CDR2 are SGHTA and FQGNSA. The CDR3 totals 15 residues. This chain's CDR3 is CASSRQGAGIYEQYF. Written as DNA, the CDR3 is TGTGCCAGCAGTAGACAGGGGGCGGGGATCTACGAGCAGTACTTC.

This clonotype has ten or more counts. This sequence joins TRBV10-3 and TRBJ1-2; TRBD1 aligns across 9 bases. The germline V gene encodes CDR1 ENHRY and CDR2 SYGVKD. With 5 bases clipped from V and 4 bases from J, the junction kept 5 bases outside the gene matches. The CDR3 is 14 amino acids. As DNA, the CDR3 is TGTGCCATCAGTACAGGGGGCGCGGGCTATGGCTACACCTTC. Translated, it gives CAISTGGAGYGYTF.

This CDR3 reads CSARDGEAGDSYEQYF. CDR3 bases: TGCAGTGCTAGAGATGGGGAGGCGGGAGATTCCTACGAGCAGTACTTC. The chain carries TRBV20-1 and TRBJ2-7; 7 nucleotides line up with TRBD2. The CDR3 covers 16 residues. The ends lost 0 bases at V and 1 base at J; junction bases unmatched: 9. Looked up from germline, CDR1 is DFQATT and CDR2 is SNEGSKA (reference sequence).

This clonotype was seen at least ten times. The V gene is TRBV20-1, the J gene TRBJ2-5, with TRBD1 matching over 8 bases. The germline V gene has CDR1 DFQATT and CDR2 SNEGSKA (reference sequence). The CDR3 totals 14 residues. The V and J ends lost 3 bases and 4 bases, in that order; junction bases with no gene match: 7. In DNA, the CDR3 is TGCAGTGCTAGGGAACAGGGGGTTTCAGAGACCCAGTACTTC. Translating it yields CSAREQGVSETQYF.

This clonotype was counted ten times or more. The chain recombines TRBV27 with TRBJ1-2; D not resolved. Deletions cut 3 bases from V and 4 bases from J, with 9 bases between. Germline V gives CDR1 MNHEY, CDR2 SMNVEV (reference sequence). The CDR3 sequence is 13 residues long. CDR3 sequence: CASSFSSAYGYTF. The CDR3 DNA sequence: TGTGCCAGCAGTTTTTCTTCTGCCTATGGCTACACCTTC.

This clonotype was observed a few times. This chain links TRBV6-2 or TRBV6-3 with TRBJ1-1; D gene unclear. Germline V lookup: CDR1 MNHEY, CDR2 SVGEGT. The V and J ends lost 4 bases and 4 bases respectively, with 10 bases between them. The CDR3 has 13 residues. The CDR3 loop is CASSWEGVTEAFF. The CDR3 region has the DNA TGTGCCAGCAGTTGGGAAGGAGTCACTGAAGCTTTCTTT.

This clonotype was seen at least ten times. The rearrangement links TRBV7-8 to TRBJ2-1; 9 bases align to TRBD1. The CDR3 runs to 16 residues. The germline V gene encodes CDR1 SGHVS and CDR2 FQNEAQ. V gave up 1 base and J gave up 8 bases; unmatched junction bases: 9. CDR3 loop: CASSLDRQGGGDEQFF. CDR3 coding DNA: TGTGCCAGCAGCTTAGATCGACAGGGGGGTGGGGATGAGCAGTTCTTC.

The sample holds many counts of this clonotype. The rearrangement joins TRBV20-1 to TRBJ1-5; D may be TRBD1 (6 bases). Germline CDR1 DFQATT, CDR2 SNEGSKA (reference sequence). The CDR3 is 15 amino acids. V gave up 0 bases and J gave up 6 bases, with 15 bases separating them. DNA of the CDR3: TGCAGTGCTAGAGATCTGAGGGGGACGGGTCAGCCCCAGCATTTT. It yields the protein CSARDLRGTGQPQHF.

Only a few counts were recorded for this clonotype. V usage is TRBV14 and J usage is TRBJ2-3; a weak D match, TRBD1 (5 bases). V was pared by 2 bases and J by 2 bases, with 17 bases between. Germline V CDR1 and CDR2: SGHDN, FVKESK. The CDR3 is made up of 17 amino acids. The CDR3 DNA follows: TGTGCCAGCAGCCAATATAGGGGTGGCAGCTACACAGATACGCAGTATTTT. It is translated as CASSQYRGGSYTDTQYF.

The chain employs TRBV24-1 and TRBJ2-1; D may be TRBD2 (6 bases). The J call is doubtful: the DNA matches TRBJ2-7 better. In germline, CDR1 is KGHDR, CDR2 SFDVKD. The length of the CDR3 is 13 residues. CDR3 in DNA: TGTGCCACCGGAGGGAGCTCCTACAATGAGCAGTACTTC. Its protein product is CATGGSSYNEQYF.

With regard to this clonotype: Germline and junction disagree at one end, which may indicate a read error. The rearrangement joins TRBV12-3 or TRBV12-4 to TRBJ2-3; D is perhaps TRBD2 (6 bases). The CDR3 contains 15 residues. The CDR3 region is CASRYIAVGPDTQYF. The DNA for the CDR3 is TGTGCCAGCAGATATATAGCGGTGGGGCCGGATACGCAATATTTT.

The CDR3 DNA is TGTGCCAGCAGCCTAAACAGGGTAACCGGGGAGCTGTTTTTT. This codes for CASSLNRVTGELFF. This chain links TRBV3-1 with TRBJ2-2, with D perhaps TRBD1 (6 bases). From germline, CDR1 is LGHDT and CDR2 YNNKEL (reference sequence). The CDR3 contains 14 residues. V lost 4 bases, J lost 5 bases, and 11 bases lay in between.

The J gene is TRBJ2-5, the V gene TRBV29-1; D not resolved. Trimming took 5 bases from V and 0 from J, leaving 10 bases between them. CDR1 is SQVTM and CDR2 is ANQGSEA in the germline V gene. This CDR3 contains 13 residues. In DNA, the CDR3 is TGCAGCGTTCTTGACGCTGACCAAGAGACCCAGTACTTC. It codes for CSVLDADQETQYF.

This clonotype has at least ten counts. The chain combines TRBV12-3 or TRBV12-4 with TRBJ2-7; D is uncertain. The V and J ends lost 0 bases and 2 bases respectively, with 11 bases between them. CDR3 length equals 15 residues. CDR3 coding DNA: TGTGCCAGCAGTTTAGCGCTTAACAGCCCCTACGAGCAGTACTTC. Translation gives CASSLALNSPYEQYF.

In this sample, this clonotype turned up a few times. The chain recombines TRBV7-8 with TRBJ2-3; D is perhaps TRBD2 (5 bases). The CDR3 totals 15 residues. In germline, CDR1 is SGHVS, CDR2 FQNEAQ. V was shortened by 4 bases and J by 2 bases, with 13 bases between the two germline ends. In nucleotides, the CDR3 is TGTGCCAGCAGCTCTTTCACCGGGATCACAGATACGCAGTATTTT. Amino acids: CASSSFTGITDTQYF.